The 20 T cell receptor beta chains in this list originate from one sample, sequenced in a study of shared clonotypes between healthy human individuals. Here immunoSEQ multiplex PCR was the method, and the copy in TCRdb shows in-frame clones only, minus some. Of 500,000 to 550,000 clones listed, 95% to 97% were seen once; the top ten hold about 0.068%. The specimen sequenced was naive CD4+ T cells sorted from blood. Specified subset: CD45RA+ positively selected. Source of these receptors: a woman aged 25 to 39 in good health.

This clone was picked up a small number of times. The V call is TRBV6-5, the J call TRBJ1-5; TRBD1 agrees at 7 bases. Germline V gene lookup returns CDR1 MNHEY and CDR2 SVGAGI. The V segment lost 9 bases and the J segment 4 bases; nucleotides outside the gene matches: 9. The CDR3 consists of 14 residues. This CDR3 reads CASQPGGRNQPQHF. The CDR3 DNA is TGTGCCAGTCAGCCAGGGGGGAGGAATCAGCCCCAGCATTTT.

The genes are TRBV29-1 and TRBJ2-5; D possibly corresponds to TRBD1 (6 bases). V dropped 0 bases and J dropped 6 bases, with 11 bases sitting between them. CDR1 is SQVTM, CDR2 ANQGSEA, per germline. The CDR3 runs to 13 residues. The CDR3 DNA reads TGCAGCGTTGAAGATCAGGGGACGAAGACCCAGTACTTC. It encodes CSVEDQGTKTQYF.

V is TRBV7-9 and J is TRBJ2-7, with D possibly matching TRBD2 (6 bases). The CDR3 is 15 amino acids. Per the germline V gene, CDR1 is SEHNR and CDR2 is FQNEAQ (reference sequence). V gave up 2 bases and J gave up 0 bases, with 11 bases separating them. CDR3 sequence (DNA): TGTGCCAGCAGCTTATCAGCGGGCGGCTCCTACGAGCAGTACTTC. This sequence encodes CASSLSAGGSYEQYF.

This chain connects TRBV7-9 to TRBJ2-5, with D hard to call. Deletions cut 6 bases from V and 2 bases from J, with 4 bases between. The CDR3 is 11 residues long. The germline V gene encodes CDR1 SEHNR and CDR2 FQNEAQ (reference sequence). The CDR3 protein is CASSMQETQYF. In DNA form, the CDR3 reads TGTGCCAGCAGTATGCAAGAGACCCAGTACTTC.

The J gene is TRBJ2-1, the V gene TRBV27; D is ambiguous. Germline V gives CDR1 MNHEY, CDR2 SMNVEV (reference sequence). Trimming removed 8 bases at V and 0 bases at J, with 17 bases between. The CDR3 totals 16 residues. CDR3 sequence (DNA): TGTGCCAGCCGGAAACTACAGTTAAGCTCCTACAATGAGCAGTTCTTC. This gives the protein CASRKLQLSSYNEQFF.

The rearrangement links TRBV27 to TRBJ2-7; a possible D gene is TRBD1 (6 bases). Germline lookup yields CDR1 MNHEY and CDR2 SMNVEV (reference sequence). Trimming stripped 0 bases from V and 4 bases from J, with 22 bases between. The CDR3 extends over 18 amino acids. The CDR3 DNA follows: TGTGCCAGCAGTTTATCGGCAGGGGACCCTATATTGTCTTACGAGCAGTACTTC. Translating gives CASSLSAGDPILSYEQYF.

The J gene is TRBJ1-5, the V gene TRBV6-1; D remains unclear. Trimming cost V 7 bases and J 6 bases, with 10 bases left between them. CDR1 MNHNS and CDR2 SASEGT come from the germline V gene. The length of the CDR3 is 12 residues. This CDR3 reads CASTSIGQPQHF. CDR3 sequence (DNA): TGTGCCAGCACTAGTATCGGTCAGCCCCAGCATTTT.

The chain links TRBV7-8 to TRBJ2-7; D is uncertain. Trimming cost V 1 base and J 6 bases, with 4 bases left between them. CDR1 and CDR2 from the germline V gene are SGHVS and FQNEAQ. The CDR3 is made up of 11 amino acids. Written as DNA, the CDR3 is TGTGCCAGCAGCTTAGTGTCCGAGCAGTACTTC. Protein product: CASSLVSEQYF.

This clone was recorded only once. The chain combines TRBV29-1 with TRBJ1-2; unclear D gene. CDR1 is SQVTM, CDR2 ANQGSEA, per germline. V gave up 6 bases and J gave up 1 base, with 15 bases separating them. The length of the CDR3 is 14 residues. This CDR3 reads CSVGEPFLNYGYTF. CDR3 bases: TGCAGCGTCGGGGAACCATTCCTTAACTATGGCTACACCTTC.

V is TRBV5-5 and J is TRBJ1-1; TRBD1 matches 11 bases. This CDR3 is 15 amino acids long. J was trimmed by 5 bases and V by 4 bases; bases with no gene match: 7. From germline, CDR1 is SGHKS and CDR2 YYEKEE (reference sequence). CDR3: CASSVPGQGVTEAFF. CDR3 in DNA: TGTGCCAGCAGCGTCCCGGGACAGGGGGTAACTGAAGCTTTCTTT.

The genes are TRBV7-6 and TRBJ2-3, with 11 bases identical to TRBD2. The CDR3 is 15 amino acids. With V trimmed by 2 bases and J by 5 bases, 3 bases remained unmatched. Germline CDR1 and CDR2: SGHVS and FNYEAQ. The CDR3 DNA reads TGTGCCAGCAGCTTATTGGGGACTAGCGGAGATACGCAGTATTTT. Translating gives CASSLLGTSGDTQYF.

This clone has more than one count but fewer than ten. The chain joins TRBV30 to TRBJ1-5, with a tentative D call TRBD1 (6 bases). The CDR3 extends over 12 amino acids. The ends were cut back, 0 bases at V and 7 bases at J, with 7 bases in the middle. Looked up from germline, CDR1 is GTSNPN and CDR2 is SVGIG (reference sequence). CDR3 nucleotide sequence: TGTGCCTGGAGTGTAGGGGGGCAGCCCCAGCATTTT. It translates to CAWSVGGQPQHF.

This sequence joins TRBV19 and TRBJ2-5; D is unresolved. The CDR3 has 13 amino acids. V dropped 5 bases and J dropped 3 bases, with 10 bases sitting between them. The V gene's germline CDR1 is LNHDA and CDR2 SQIVND (reference sequence). CDR3 sequence (DNA): TGTGCCAGTAGTCCCACCCAAAAAGAGACCCAGTACTTC. Residues: CASSPTQKETQYF.

This clone was counted once. The chain combines TRBV28 with TRBJ1-2; 7 positions agree with TRBD1. CDR1 MDHEN and CDR2 SYDVKM come from the germline V gene. CDR3 length: 13 amino acids. J gave up 6 bases and V 4 bases, and 5 bases lay outside the gene matches. DNA for the CDR3: TGTGCCAGCAGTTCATCGACAGGGAATGGCTACACCTTC. Translated: CASSSSTGNGYTF.

This clone showed up just once. The rearrangement uses TRBV6-4 and TRBJ2-7, with D perhaps TRBD2 (6 bases). This CDR3 has 13 residues. CDR1 is MRHNA, CDR2 SNTAGT, per germline. V gave up 6 bases and J gave up 5 bases, with 14 bases separating them. The DNA of the CDR3 is TGTGCCAGCAGCCACCGGCGGGGAAACGAGCAGTACTTC. This codes for CASSHRRGNEQYF.

The chain has TRBV7-2 and TRBJ2-3; 8 bases are a match to TRBD2. CDR3 length: 16 amino acids. Trimming cost V 5 bases and J 3 bases; bases outside gene matches: 10. Germline CDR1 SGHTA, CDR2 FQGNSA. CDR3 sequence (DNA): TGTGCCAGCAGCGCCCAACTAGCGGAGGGTACAGATACGCAGTATTTT. It specifies CASSAQLAEGTDTQYF.

The chain carries TRBV28 and TRBJ2-7, with unresolved D. V lost 8 bases and J lost 3, with 8 bases in between. CDR3 size: 11 residues. Germline CDR1 and CDR2: MDHEN and SYDVKM. The CDR3 sequence is CASARYYEQYF. DNA for the CDR3: TGTGCCAGCGCTCGCTACTACGAGCAGTACTTC.

The CDR3 here is CASSLETGGFEQFF. For the CDR3, the DNA is TGTGCCAGCAGCTTGGAAACAGGGGGTTTTGAGCAGTTCTTC. The rearrangement uses TRBV11-2 and TRBJ2-1; TRBD1 agrees at 8 bases. Trimming removed 3 bases from V and 9 bases from J; junction bases left unmatched: 7. The CDR3 totals 14 residues. CDR1 is SGHAT and CDR2 is FQNNGV in the germline V gene.

The chain has TRBV6-5 and TRBJ1-1; D possibly corresponds to TRBD1 (6 bases). CDR1 MNHEY and CDR2 SVGAGI come from the germline V gene. The ends were cut back, 5 bases at V and 3 bases at J, with 10 bases in the middle. The CDR3 runs 13 residues. This CDR3 reads CASSRGADTEAFF. DNA of the CDR3: TGTGCCAGCAGTCGGGGGGCGGACACTGAAGCTTTCTTT.

This sequence joins TRBV19 and TRBJ2-1; 9 bases are shared with TRBD1. The length of the CDR3 is 16 residues. Trimming at V came to 10 bases and at J to 2 bases, leaving 12 bases not matched to a gene. From germline, CDR1 is LNHDA and CDR2 SQIVND (reference sequence). As DNA, the CDR3 is TGTGCCACGGGGACAGGGCCTGGGGATCCCTACAATGAGCAGTTCTTC. Translated, it gives CATGTGPGDPYNEQFF. Filled out from reference TRBV19 and TRBJ2-1, the complete variable domain reads DGGITQSPKYLFRKEGQNVTLSCEQNLNHDAMYWYRQDPGQGLRLIYYSQIVNDFQKGDIAEGYSVSREKKESFPLTVTSAQKNPTAFYLCATGTGPGDPYNEQFFGPGTRLTVL.